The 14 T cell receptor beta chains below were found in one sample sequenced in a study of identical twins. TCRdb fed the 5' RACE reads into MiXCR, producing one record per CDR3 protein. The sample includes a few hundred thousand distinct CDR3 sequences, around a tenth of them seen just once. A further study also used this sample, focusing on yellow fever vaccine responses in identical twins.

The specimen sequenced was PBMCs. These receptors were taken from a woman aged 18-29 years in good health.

The CDR3 nucleotides read TGCGCCAGCAGCTTGGGAGGGGTTTCTAACTATGGCTACACCTTC. Translating gives CASSLGGVSNYGYTF. The V and J genes are TRBV5-1 and TRBJ1-2, with D maybe TRBD1 (5 bases). Looked up from germline, CDR1 is SGHRS and CDR2 is YFSETQ. Trimming shortened V by 0 bases and J by 0 bases, and 9 bases separated the two germline ends. The CDR3 is made up of 15 amino acids. Combining the CDR3 with reference TRBV5-1 and TRBJ1-2 gives the whole variable domain KAGVTQTPRYLIKTRGQQVTLSCSPISGHRSVSWYQQTPGQGLQFLFEYFSETQRNKGNFPGRFSGRQFSNSRSEMNVSTLELGDSALYLCASSLGGVSNYGYTFGSGTRLTVV.

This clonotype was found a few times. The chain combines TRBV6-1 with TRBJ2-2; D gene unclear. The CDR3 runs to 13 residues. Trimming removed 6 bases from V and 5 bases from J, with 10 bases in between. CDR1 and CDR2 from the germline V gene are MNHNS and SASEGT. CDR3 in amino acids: CASSRSSTGELFF. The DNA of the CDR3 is TGTGCCAGCAGCAGGAGCTCGACCGGGGAGCTGTTTTTT.

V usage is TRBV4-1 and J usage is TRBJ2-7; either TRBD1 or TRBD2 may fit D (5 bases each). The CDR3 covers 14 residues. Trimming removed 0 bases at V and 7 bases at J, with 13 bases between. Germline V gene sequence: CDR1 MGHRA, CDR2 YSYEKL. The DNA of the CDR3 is TGCGCCAGCAGCCAAGAGGGGGTAGCATCGGAGCAGTACTTC. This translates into CASSQEGVASEQYF.

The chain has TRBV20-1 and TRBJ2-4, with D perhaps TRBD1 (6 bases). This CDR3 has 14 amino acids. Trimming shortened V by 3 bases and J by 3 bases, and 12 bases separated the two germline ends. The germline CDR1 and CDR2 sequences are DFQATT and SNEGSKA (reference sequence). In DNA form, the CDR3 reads TGCAGTGCTAGGCGAGGGGGTTACAAAAACATTCAGTACTTC. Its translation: CSARRGGYKNIQYF.

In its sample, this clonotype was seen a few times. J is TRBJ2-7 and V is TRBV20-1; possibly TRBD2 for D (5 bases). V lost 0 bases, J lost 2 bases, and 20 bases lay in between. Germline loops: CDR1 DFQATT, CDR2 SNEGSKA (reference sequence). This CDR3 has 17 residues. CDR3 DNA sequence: TGCAGTGCTAGAGACCCCTTCGGCCGCGAGCGGACCTACGAGCAGTACTTC. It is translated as CSARDPFGRERTYEQYF.

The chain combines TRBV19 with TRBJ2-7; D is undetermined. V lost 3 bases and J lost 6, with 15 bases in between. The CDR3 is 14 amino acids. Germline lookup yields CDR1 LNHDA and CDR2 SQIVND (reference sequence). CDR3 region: CASSIRGLYSEQYF. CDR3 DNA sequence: TGTGCCAGTAGTATCCGAGGTCTATATTCCGAGCAGTACTTC.

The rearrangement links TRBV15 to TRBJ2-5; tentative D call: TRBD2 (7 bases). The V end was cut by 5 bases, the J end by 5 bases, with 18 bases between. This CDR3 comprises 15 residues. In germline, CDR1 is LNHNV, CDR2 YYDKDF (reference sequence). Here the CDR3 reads CATSWGGGGDETQYF. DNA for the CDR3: TGTGCCACCAGCTGGGGGGGCGGAGGGGATGAGACCCAGTACTTC.

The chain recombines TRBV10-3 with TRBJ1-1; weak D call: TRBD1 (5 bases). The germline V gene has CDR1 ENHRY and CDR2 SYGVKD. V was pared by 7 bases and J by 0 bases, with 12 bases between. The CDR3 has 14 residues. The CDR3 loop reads CAIIDSEMNTEAFF. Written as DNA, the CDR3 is TGTGCCATCATCGACAGTGAGATGAACACTGAAGCTTTCTTT.

The CDR3: CSATGTSGGWGNEQFF. Written as DNA, the CDR3 is TGCAGTGCTACCGGGACTAGCGGGGGTTGGGGCAATGAGCAGTTCTTC. The genes are TRBV20-1 and TRBJ2-1; 14 bases agree with TRBD2. After removal of 4 bases from V and 6 bases from J, the junction contained 8 bases not matched to a gene. Looked up from germline, CDR1 is DFQATT and CDR2 is SNEGSKA (reference sequence). This CDR3 is 16 amino acids long.

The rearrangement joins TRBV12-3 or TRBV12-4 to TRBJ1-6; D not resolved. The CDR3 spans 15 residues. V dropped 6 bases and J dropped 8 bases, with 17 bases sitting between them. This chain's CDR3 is CASSPWVGSDSPLHF. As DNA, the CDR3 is TGTGCCAGCAGCCCCTGGGTGGGGAGTGATTCACCCCTCCACTTT.

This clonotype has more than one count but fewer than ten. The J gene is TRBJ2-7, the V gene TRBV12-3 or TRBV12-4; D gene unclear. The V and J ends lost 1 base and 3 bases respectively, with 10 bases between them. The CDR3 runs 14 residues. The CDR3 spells CASSLGSVFYEQYF. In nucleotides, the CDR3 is TGTGCCAGCAGTTTAGGATCCGTCTTCTACGAGCAGTACTTC.

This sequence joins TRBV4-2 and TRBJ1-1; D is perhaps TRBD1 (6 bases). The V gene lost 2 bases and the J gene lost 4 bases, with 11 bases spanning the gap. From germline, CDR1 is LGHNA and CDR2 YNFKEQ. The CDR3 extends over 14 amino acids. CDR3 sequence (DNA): TGTGCCAGCAGCCAACTGGGGGGCACCACTGAAGCTTTCTTT. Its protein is CASSQLGGTTEAFF.

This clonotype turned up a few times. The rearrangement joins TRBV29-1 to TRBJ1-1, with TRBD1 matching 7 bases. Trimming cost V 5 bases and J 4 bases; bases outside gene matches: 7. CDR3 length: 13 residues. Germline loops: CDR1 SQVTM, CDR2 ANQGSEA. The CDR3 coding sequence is TGCAGCGTTAAACACAGGGGTGTCACTGAAGCTTTCTTT. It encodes CSVKHRGVTEAFF. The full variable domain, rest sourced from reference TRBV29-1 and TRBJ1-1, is SAVISQKPSRDICQRGTSLTIQCQVDSQVTMMFWYRQQPGQSLTLIATANQGSEATYESGFVIDKFPISRPNLTFSTLTVSNMSPEDSSIYLCSVKHRGVTEAFFGQGTRLTVV.

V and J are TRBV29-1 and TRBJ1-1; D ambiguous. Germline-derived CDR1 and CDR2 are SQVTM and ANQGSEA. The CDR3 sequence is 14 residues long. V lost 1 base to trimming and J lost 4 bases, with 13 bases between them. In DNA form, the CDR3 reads TGCAGCGTTGAAGGGATCCTAGGGCCCACTGAAGCTTTCTTT. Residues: CSVEGILGPTEAFF.